The entry below describes one T cell receptor beta chain. Its target is not known. TCRdb's table, derived via immunoSEQ multiplex PCR, lists solely in-frame clones and lacks some. The sample contains 25,000 to 35,000 clones, 93% of which appear only once. The data originate from a study of T cell responses to AZD1222 COVID-19 vaccine. Study in general: It was second doses at about 4 or about 12 weeks that were pooled. The study, taken as a whole, reports: Nearly half of spike-specific TCRs reportedly target variant regions that are unmutated in the B.1.351 and B.1.1.7 variants. Just a handful of people given AZD1222 tested seropositive at baseline. Clonal diversity was possibly underestimated; the donors were predominantly white British and more often female.

The sample was peripheral blood, taken on day 0 of AZD1222 vaccination. This clonotype was sampled from an adult in good health.

As DNA, the CDR3 is TGTGCCAGCAGTTACTCGACTAGCGGGCTCTACAATGAGCAGTTCTTC. Protein sequence: CASSYSTSGLYNEQFF. V usage is TRBV6-2 or TRBV6-3 and J usage is TRBJ2-1; TRBD2 matches 10 bases. After removal of 0 bases from V and 3 bases from J, the junction contained 2 bases not matched to a gene. The V gene's germline CDR1 is MNHEY and CDR2 SVGEGT. The CDR3 length is 16 residues.